This TCR beta chain emerged from a study of CD8+ T cells in alopecia areata. Study-level background: The protocol delivered tofacitinib for 6 to 18 months, then withdrew it for 6 months.

Collection of lesional scalp punch biopsies and peripheral blood was performed in alopecia areata patients. This CDR3 comprises 14 residues. V shed 7 bases and J 3 bases; nucleotides not matched to a gene: 5. Germline V gene lookup returns CDR1 SNHLY and CDR2 FYNNEI. A remark on this clone: Its antigen is as yet unknown.

Study-level points and caveats: Clonality was higher in lesional than normal scalp, especially in alopecia totalis/universalis.

Once RNA had been extracted, it was reverse transcribed into cDNA to act as the sequencing template. The table came from immunoSEQ multiplex PCR; TCRdb's copy has only in-frame clones and leaves some out. The sample consists of about 160,000 clones, over 45% of them appearing once. The TCR sequence derives from a human donor with alopecia areata. Material for sequencing was CD4+ T cells sorted from blood. The chain employs TRBV2 and TRBJ2-1; 8 bases fit TRBD2. CDR3: CASMPGGGYNEQFF. The CDR3 nucleotides read TGTGCCAGCATGCCCGGGGGGGGCTACAATGAGCAGTTCTTC. Full variable domain (missing parts from reference TRBV2 and TRBJ2-1): EPEVTQTPSHQVTQMGQEVILRCVPISNHLYFYWYRQILGQKVEFLVSFYNNEISEKSEIFDDQFSVERPDGSNFTLKIRSTKLEDSAMYFCASMPGGGYNEQFFGPGTRLTVL.